One T cell receptor (beta chain) is described in this entry. Seattle patient enrollment occurred during active infection, with longitudinal follow-up thereafter. V dropped 4 bases and J dropped 2; count of bases not matched to a gene: 2. CDR1 and CDR2 (germline): KGHSH, LQKENI. The CDR3 covers 14 residues. These data are taken from a study of blood T cell repertoires in COVID-19. Looking at the study overall: PBMCs, B-cell-depleted T cells, or T cells provided the cDNA or gDNA that made up the material.

This table comes from immunoSEQ multiplex PCR, and its TCRdb copy is limited to in-frame clones, with some not included. The data contain about 150,000 clones, approximately 84% of them singletons. This chain connects TRBV18 to TRBJ2-1; 7 bases match TRBD1. This clonotype was sampled from a woman aged 60-75 years with COVID-19, enrolled during active disease. What was sequenced was peripheral blood. CDR3 residues: CASSLQGAYNEQFF. The CDR3, as DNA: TGTGCCAGCTCACTTCAGGGGGCCTACAATGAGCAGTTCTTC.